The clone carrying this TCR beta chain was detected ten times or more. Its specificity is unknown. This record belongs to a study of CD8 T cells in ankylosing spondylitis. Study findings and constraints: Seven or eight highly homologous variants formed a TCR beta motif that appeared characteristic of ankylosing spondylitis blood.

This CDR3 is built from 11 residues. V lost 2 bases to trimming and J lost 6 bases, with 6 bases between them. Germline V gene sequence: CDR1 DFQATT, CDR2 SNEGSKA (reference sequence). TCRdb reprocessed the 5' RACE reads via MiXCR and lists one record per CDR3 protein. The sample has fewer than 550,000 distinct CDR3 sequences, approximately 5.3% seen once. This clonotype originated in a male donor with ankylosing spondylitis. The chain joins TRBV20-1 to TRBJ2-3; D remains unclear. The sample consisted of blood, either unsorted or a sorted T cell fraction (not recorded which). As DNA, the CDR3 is TGCAGTGCTAGATCCTGGGATACGCAGTATTTT. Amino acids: CSARSWDTQYF.